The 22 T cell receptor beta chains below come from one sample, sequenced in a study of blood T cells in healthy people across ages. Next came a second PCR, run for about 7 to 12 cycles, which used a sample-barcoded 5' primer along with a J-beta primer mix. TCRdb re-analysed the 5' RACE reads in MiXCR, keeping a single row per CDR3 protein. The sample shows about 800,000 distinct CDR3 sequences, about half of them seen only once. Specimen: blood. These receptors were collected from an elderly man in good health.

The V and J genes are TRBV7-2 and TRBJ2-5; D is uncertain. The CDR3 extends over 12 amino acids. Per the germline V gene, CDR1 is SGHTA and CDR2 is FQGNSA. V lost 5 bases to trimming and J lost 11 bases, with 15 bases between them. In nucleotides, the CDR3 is TGTGCCAGCAGCATTGACCGCGTAGAGCAGTACTTC. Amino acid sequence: CASSIDRVEQYF.

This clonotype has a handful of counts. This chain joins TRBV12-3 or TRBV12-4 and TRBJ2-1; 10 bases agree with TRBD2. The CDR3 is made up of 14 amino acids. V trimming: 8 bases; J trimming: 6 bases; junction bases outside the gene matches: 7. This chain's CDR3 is CASETGTSVNEQFF. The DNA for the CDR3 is TGTGCCAGCGAAACCGGGACTAGCGTCAATGAGCAGTTCTTC.

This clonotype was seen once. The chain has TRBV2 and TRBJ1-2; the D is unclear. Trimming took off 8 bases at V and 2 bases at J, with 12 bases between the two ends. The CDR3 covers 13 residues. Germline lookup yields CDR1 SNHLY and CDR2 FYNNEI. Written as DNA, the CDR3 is TGTGCCAGCCCAGGCAGGCTAAACTATGGCTACACCTTC. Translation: CASPGRLNYGYTF.

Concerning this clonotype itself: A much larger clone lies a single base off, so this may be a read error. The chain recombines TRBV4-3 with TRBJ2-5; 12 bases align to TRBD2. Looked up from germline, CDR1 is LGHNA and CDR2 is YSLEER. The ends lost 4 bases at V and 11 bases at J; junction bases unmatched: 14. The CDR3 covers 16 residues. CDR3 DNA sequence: TGCGCCAGCAGCCCGGGACTAGCGGGTGAATTGGGGGAGCAGTACTTC. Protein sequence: CASSPGLAGELGEQYF.

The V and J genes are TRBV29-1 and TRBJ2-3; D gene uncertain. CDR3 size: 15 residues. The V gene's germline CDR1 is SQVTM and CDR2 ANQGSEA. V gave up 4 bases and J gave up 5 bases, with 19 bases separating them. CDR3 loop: CSVAFSVGSGDTQYF. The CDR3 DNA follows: TGCAGCGTTGCTTTCTCGGTGGGGTCGGGAGATACGCAGTATTTT.

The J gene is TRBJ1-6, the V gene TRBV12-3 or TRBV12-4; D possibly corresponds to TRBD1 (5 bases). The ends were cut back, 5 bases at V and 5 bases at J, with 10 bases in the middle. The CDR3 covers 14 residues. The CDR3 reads CASSPGVNNSPLHF. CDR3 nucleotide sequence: TGTGCCAGCAGTCCGGGGGTTAATAATTCACCCCTCCACTTT.

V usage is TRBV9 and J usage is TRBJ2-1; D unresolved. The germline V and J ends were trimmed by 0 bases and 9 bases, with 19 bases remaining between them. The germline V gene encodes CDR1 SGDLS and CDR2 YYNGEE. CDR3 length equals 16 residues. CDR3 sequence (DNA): TGTGCCAGCAGCGTAGCTACATCTCGGGCGATCAGTGAGCAGTTCTTC. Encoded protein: CASSVATSRAISEQFF.

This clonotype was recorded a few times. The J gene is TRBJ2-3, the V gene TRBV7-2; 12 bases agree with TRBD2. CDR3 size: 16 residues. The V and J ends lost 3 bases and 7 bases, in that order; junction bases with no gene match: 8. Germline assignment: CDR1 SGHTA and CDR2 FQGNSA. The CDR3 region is CASSFLAGGPSNTQYF. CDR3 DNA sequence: TGTGCCAGCAGCTTTCTAGCGGGAGGGCCCTCAAATACGCAGTATTTT.

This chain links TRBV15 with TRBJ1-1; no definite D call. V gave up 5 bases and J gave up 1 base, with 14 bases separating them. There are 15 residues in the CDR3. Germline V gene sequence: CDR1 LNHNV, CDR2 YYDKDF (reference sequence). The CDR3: CATSPGGLPNTEAFF. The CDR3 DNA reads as TGTGCCACCAGCCCCGGCGGGCTGCCGAACACTGAAGCTTTCTTT.

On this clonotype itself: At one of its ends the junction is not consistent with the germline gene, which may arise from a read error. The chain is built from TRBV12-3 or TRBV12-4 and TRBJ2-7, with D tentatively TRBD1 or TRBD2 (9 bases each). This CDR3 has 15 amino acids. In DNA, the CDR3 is TGTGCCAGCAGTCAGACAGGGGGACTAGCCTATGAGCAGTACTTC. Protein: CASSQTGGLAYEQYF.

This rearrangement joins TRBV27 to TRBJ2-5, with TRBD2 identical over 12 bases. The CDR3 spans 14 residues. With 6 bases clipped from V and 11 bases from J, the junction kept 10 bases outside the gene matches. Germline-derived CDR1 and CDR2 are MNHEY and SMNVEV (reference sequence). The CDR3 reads CASSPTSGSGGQYF. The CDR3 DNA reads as TGTGCCAGCAGCCCGACTAGCGGGAGTGGAGGGCAGTACTTC.

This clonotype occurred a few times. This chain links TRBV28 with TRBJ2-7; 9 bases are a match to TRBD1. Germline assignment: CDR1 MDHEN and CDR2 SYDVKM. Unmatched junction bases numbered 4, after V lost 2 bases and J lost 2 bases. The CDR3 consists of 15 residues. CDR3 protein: CASSLMGTGPYEQYF. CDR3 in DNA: TGTGCCAGCAGTTTAATGGGGACAGGGCCCTACGAGCAGTACTTC.

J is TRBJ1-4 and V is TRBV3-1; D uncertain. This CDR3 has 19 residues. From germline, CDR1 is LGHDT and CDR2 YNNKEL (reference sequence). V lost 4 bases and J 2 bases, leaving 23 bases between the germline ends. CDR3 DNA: TGTGCCAGCAGCCCTCCGGTGGGCGCATTCTTCGGTACTAATGAAAAACTGTTTTTT. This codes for CASSPPVGAFFGTNEKLFF.

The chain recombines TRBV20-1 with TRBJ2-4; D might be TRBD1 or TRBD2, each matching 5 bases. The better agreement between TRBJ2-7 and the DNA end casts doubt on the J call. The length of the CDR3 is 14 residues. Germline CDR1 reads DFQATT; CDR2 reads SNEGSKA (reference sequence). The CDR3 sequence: CSANPGTDPYEQYF. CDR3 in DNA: TGCAGTGCAAACCCCGGGACGGACCCCTACGAGCAGTACTTC.

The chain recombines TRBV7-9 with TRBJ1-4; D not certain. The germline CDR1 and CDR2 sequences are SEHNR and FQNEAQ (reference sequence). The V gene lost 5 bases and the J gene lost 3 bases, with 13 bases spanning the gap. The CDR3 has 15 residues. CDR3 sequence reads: CASSICSGANEKLFF. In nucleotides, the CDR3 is TGTGCCAGCAGCATCTGCAGTGGAGCTAATGAAAAACTGTTTTTT.

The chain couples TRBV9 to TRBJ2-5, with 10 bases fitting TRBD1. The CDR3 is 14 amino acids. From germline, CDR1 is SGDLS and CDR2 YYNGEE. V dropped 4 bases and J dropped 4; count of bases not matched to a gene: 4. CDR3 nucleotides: TGTGCCAGCAGCACCCGGACAGGGGGAGAGACCCAGTACTTC. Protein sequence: CASSTRTGGETQYF. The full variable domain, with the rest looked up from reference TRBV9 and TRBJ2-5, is DSGVTQTPKHLITATGQRVTLRCSPRSGDLSVYWYQQSLDQGLQFLIQYYNGEERAKGNILERFSAQQFPDLHSELNLSSLELGDSALYFCASSTRTGGETQYFGPGTRLLVL.

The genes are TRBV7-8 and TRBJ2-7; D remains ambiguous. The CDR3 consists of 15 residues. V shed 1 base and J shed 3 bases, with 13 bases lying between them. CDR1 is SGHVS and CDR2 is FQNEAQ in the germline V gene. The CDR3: CASSLEQSGYYEQYF. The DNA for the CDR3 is TGTGCCAGCAGCTTAGAACAGAGTGGATACTACGAGCAGTACTTC. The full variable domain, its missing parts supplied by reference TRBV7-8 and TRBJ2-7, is GAGVSQSPRYKVAKRGQDVALRCDPISGHVSLFWYQQALGQGPEFLTYFQNEAQLDKSGLPSDRFFAERPEGSVSTLKIQRTQQEDSAVYLCASSLEQSGYYEQYFGPGTRLTVT.

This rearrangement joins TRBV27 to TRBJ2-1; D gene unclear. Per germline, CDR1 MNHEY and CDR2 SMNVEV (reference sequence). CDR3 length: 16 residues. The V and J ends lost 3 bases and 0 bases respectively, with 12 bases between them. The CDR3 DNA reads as TGTGCCAGCAGTTTCGAGGCAGATCCCTCCTACAATGAGCAGTTCTTC. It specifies CASSFEADPSYNEQFF.

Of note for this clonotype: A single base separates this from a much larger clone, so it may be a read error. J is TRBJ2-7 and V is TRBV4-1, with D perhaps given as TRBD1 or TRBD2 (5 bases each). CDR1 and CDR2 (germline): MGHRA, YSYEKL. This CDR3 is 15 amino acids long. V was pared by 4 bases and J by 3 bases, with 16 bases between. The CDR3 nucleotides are TGCGCCAGCAGCCCCCTAGGGGAGTCAGGCTACGAGCAGTACTTC. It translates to CASSPLGESGYEQYF.

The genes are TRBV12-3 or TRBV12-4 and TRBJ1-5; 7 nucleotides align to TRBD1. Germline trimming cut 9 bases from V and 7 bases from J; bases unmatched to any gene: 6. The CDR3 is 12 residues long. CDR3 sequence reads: CASTTGMQPQHF. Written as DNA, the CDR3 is TGTGCCAGTACGACAGGGATGCAGCCCCAGCATTTT.

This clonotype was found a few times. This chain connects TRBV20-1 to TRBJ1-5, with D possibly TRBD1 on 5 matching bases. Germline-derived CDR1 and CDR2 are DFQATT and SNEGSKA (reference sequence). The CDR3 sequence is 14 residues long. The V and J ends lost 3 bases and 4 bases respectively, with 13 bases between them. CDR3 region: CSASPGLGNQPQHF. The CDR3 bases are TGCAGTGCTAGTCCAGGGCTTGGTAATCAGCCCCAGCATTTT.

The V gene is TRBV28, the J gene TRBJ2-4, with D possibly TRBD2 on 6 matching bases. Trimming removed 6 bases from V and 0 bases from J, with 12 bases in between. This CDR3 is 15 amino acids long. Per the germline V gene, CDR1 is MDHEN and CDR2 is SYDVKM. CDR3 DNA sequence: TGTGCCAGCAGCCCGGAGGGTCTAGCCAAAAACATTCAGTACTTC. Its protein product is CASSPEGLAKNIQYF.